The 4 T cell receptor beta chains below were found in one sample sequenced in a study of cytomegalovirus exposure and HLA in healthy donors. The PCR ran on 60 Vbeta and 13 Jbeta primers. Produced via immunoSEQ multiplex PCR; TCRdb's table is partial and in-frame only. The sample yields about 240,000 clones, about 86% seen once. The sequenced sample was PBMCs. These receptors were obtained from a woman aged 55-70 years in good health and CMV-seropositive.

In the case of this clone: Other DNA sequences from this sample encode an identical CDR3 as well. J is TRBJ1-4 and V is TRBV2; 7 nucleotides line up with TRBD1. The V gene end was trimmed by 6 bases and the J gene end by 0 bases; junction bases not matched to a gene: 7. This CDR3 is 16 amino acids long. The germline gives CDR1 SNHLY, CDR2 FYNNEI. CDR3 nucleotide sequence: TGTGCCAGCAGCAAAGAGGGGGCGGCAACTAATGAAAAACTGTTTTTT. This encodes CASSKEGAATNEKLFF.

The chain links TRBV6-1 to TRBJ1-6; no firm D call. This CDR3 has 13 residues. Germline lookup yields CDR1 MNHNS and CDR2 SASEGT. V was trimmed by 6 bases and J by 7 bases, leaving 10 bases between them. The CDR3 nucleotides are TGTGCCAGCAGGGTTACTTCAAATTCACCCCTCCACTTT. This gives the protein CASRVTSNSPLHF.

This clone was detected once. The CDR3 DNA sequence: TGCGCCAGCAGCGGCCTAGAAGTTATGAACACTGAAGCTTTCTTT. It translates to CASSGLEVMNTEAFF. The genes are TRBV4-1 and TRBJ1-1; D is undetermined. Germline V CDR1 and CDR2: MGHRA, YSYEKL. Trimming took 5 bases from V and 0 from J, leaving 13 bases between them. The CDR3 covers 15 residues.

The J gene is TRBJ1-1, the V gene TRBV10-1; D uncertain. This CDR3 is 14 amino acids long. V was clipped by 2 bases and J by 1 base, with 8 bases between them. Germline assignment: CDR1 WNHNN and CDR2 SYGVQD (reference sequence). Written as DNA, the CDR3 is TGCGCCAGCAGTGAGCGGAGAGGGAACACTGAAGCTTTCTTT. This encodes CASSERRGNTEAFF.